This T cell receptor (beta chain) was recorded in a study of shared clonotypes between healthy human individuals. The table came from immunoSEQ multiplex PCR; TCRdb's copy has only in-frame clones and leaves some out. The sample carries around 980,000 clones, roughly 74% recorded once. Trimming left V 6 bases short and J 12 bases short, with 13 bases between. CDR3 length: 11 amino acids. The germline gives CDR1 SEHNR, CDR2 FQNEAQ (reference sequence). Sample: memory CD4+ T cells from PBMCs. Subset meaning: CD45RA-negative fraction. The rearrangement uses TRBV7-9 and TRBJ2-3, with D unresolved. This clonotype was sampled from a man between 18 and 29 years old in good health. Some clones in this sample may be carry-over from other donors' samples. In DNA, the CDR3 is TGTGCCAGCAGTTCTTCCTATAGTCAGTATTTT. This codes for CASSSSYSQYF.